This is a list of T cell receptor beta chains from one sample in a study of T cell changes during pregnancy in multiple sclerosis. TCRdb's copy holds only in-frame clones and misses some; the assay was immunoSEQ multiplex PCR. The data contain around 47,000 clones, 94% of them seen just once; the ten biggest clones take up roughly 4.7%. This sample comprised CD8+ T cells from peripheral blood mononuclear cells, obtained in the first trimester of pregnancy. The receptors shown here come from a female donor with multiple sclerosis, enrolled in a pregnancy study. The CDR3 runs from the conserved cysteine through the conserved F or W.

>TRBJ1-2|TRBV9
CASSVGGGSYGYTF
>TRBJ2-2|TRBV4-1
CASSQDDGGRPDGELFF
>TRBJ1-2|TRBV10-2
CASSESLWGGYGYTF
>TRBJ2-1|TRBV30
CAWSSGLVYNEQFF
>TRBJ2-7|TRBV28
CASSSRAGFAYEQYF
>TRBJ1-5|TRBV28
CASSPRRWPQHF
>TRBJ2-3|TRBV27
CASTGQGRTDTQYF
>TRBJ2-2|TRBV28
CASSWGLAGELAGELFF
>TRBJ2-7|TRBV5-5
CASRPTTTEQYF
>TRBJ2-1|TRBV28
CASSPRDMERVNPNAYNEQFF
>TRBJ2-6|TRBV5-4
CASSLGTSSVSGANVLTF
>TRBJ1-1|TRBV9
CASSAGGARVNTEAFF
>TRBJ2-7|TRBV5-5
CASSLRDFPLHEQYF
>TRBJ2-3|TRBV27
CASSLAGFPMFTDTQYF
>TRBJ2-7|TRBV10-2
CASSVVRNYEQYF
>TRBJ2-7|TRBV28
CASSPAGTLSYEQYF
>TRBJ2-3|TRBV9
CASSEGVRREGSTDTQYF
>TRBJ2-2|TRBV4-1
CASSPIAGGGTGELFF
>TRBJ2-1|TRBV30
CAWGGLAISYNEQFF
>TRBJ2-7|TRBV9
CASSGGQGLTFTDEQYF
>TRBJ2-1|TRBV11-3
CASSLVGRGVNEQFF
>TRBJ2-3|TRBV28
CASSAPTLAGGPSTDTQYF
>TRBJ2-3|TRBV4-1
CASSQTRDLMNTQYF
>TRBJ2-1|TRBV9
CASSVVAGGLHDNEQFF
>TRBJ2-6|TRBV4-1
CASSTPGQGSRSSGANVLTF
>TRBJ2-7|TRBV7-9
CASSFHSGRAYEQYF
>TRBJ2-5|TRBV28
CASSLRGLETQYF
>TRBJ2-1|TRBV9
CASSVQGIRDEQFF
>TRBJ2-1|TRBV4-1
CASSHSPQGSYNEQFF
>TRBJ2-6|TRBV6-1
CASNPHGSGANVLTF
>TRBJ2-7|TRBV10-3
CAIKTGYEQYF
>TRBJ2-7|TRBV15
CATSRESLAGGSYEQYF
>TRBJ2-7|TRBV27
CASSLGGGTYEQYF
>TRBJ1-2|TRBV14
CASSPLHFGYGYTF
>TRBJ1-1|TRBV5-1
CASSLGTGWSTEAFF
>TRBJ2-1|TRBV27
CASSLSAGGYNEQFF
>TRBJ1-6|TRBV6-1
CASSGTQGPVSLDNSPLHF
>TRBJ2-1|TRBV6-4
CASSDKTSGRALFF
>TRBJ2-7|TRBV25-1
CASTSLAGDHEQYF
>TRBJ1-2|TRBV4-3
CASSQEGGGNYGYTF
>TRBJ2-1|TRBV7-8
CASSLGLAGDFYNEQFF
>TRBJ2-7|TRBV30
CALDGTGGIEQYF
>TRBJ2-7|TRBV4-2
CASSQTGMSSYEQYF
>TRBJ2-7|TRBV5-1
CASSLGGGREQYF
>TRBJ2-3|TRBV7-6
CASSPAETPLTDTQYF
>TRBJ2-7|TRBV5-4
CASSLYLAGASAYEQYF
>TRBJ2-3|TRBV9
CASSAYLGQGTKPSTDTQYF
>TRBJ2-3|TRBV5-1
CASSFDRSGEATDTQYF
>TRBJ2-7|TRBV28
CASRREGFSSYEQYF
>TRBJ1-1|TRBV27
CASRRTGGWTEAFF